This T cell receptor beta chain was captured by sequencing in a study of CD8 T cells in Susac syndrome. This CDR3 is 16 amino acids long. The germline CDR1 and CDR2 sequences are KGHDR and SFDVKD. The V gene end was trimmed by 3 bases and the J gene end by 6 bases; junction bases not matched to a gene: 6. Reverse transcription of roughly 0.45 to 1 ug RNA used random hexamers. The authors amplified TCR beta CDR3 across 54 Vbeta and 13 Jbeta using immunoSEQ multiplex PCR. TCRdb recomputed calls from the immunoSEQ multiplex PCR reads with MiXCR, one row per CDR3 protein. The sample includes around 170,000 distinct CDR3 sequences, 95% of them seen just once.

The sequenced sample was CD8+ T cells from PBMCs. The sequence was obtained from a human donor with Susac syndrome. This sequence joins TRBV24-1 and TRBJ2-2, with TRBD2 matching 10 bases. Written as DNA, the CDR3 is TGTGCCACCAGTGATACGACCGGGACTAGCGCCGGGGAGCTGTTTTTT. Translated: CATSDTTGTSAGELFF.